This T cell receptor beta chain was recorded in a study of identical twins. cDNA carried unique molecular identifiers, and a universal primer site was added by template switching. TCRdb reprocessed the 5' RACE reads with MiXCR, giving one entry per CDR3 protein. The sample lists around 480,000 distinct CDR3 sequences, approximately 15% occurring once. At least ten counts were recorded for this clonotype. These data also featured in a second study, about yellow fever vaccine responses in identical twins.

The sequence was collected from a woman under 30 in good health. Sequenced: CD4+ T cells sorted from blood.

The CDR3 nucleotides read TGCAGCGTTGAAGTCCCGGGGCCGCCCGATGATACGCAGTATTTT. It is translated as CSVEVPGPPDDTQYF. The rearrangement links TRBV29-1 to TRBJ2-3; D possibly matches TRBD1 or TRBD2 (5 bases each). CDR1 is SQVTM, CDR2 ANQGSEA, per germline. The CDR3 contains 15 residues. The V gene lost 1 base and the J gene lost 6 bases, with 17 bases spanning the gap.